This T cell receptor (beta chain) was sequenced in a study of PD-L1 blockade in urothelial cancer. On the study more broadly: Between 0 and 3 prior chemotherapy regimens had been given to patients. Per blood sample, T cells had a median of roughly 140,000.

Some clones are missing from TCRdb's copy, which holds only in-frame ones; the method was immunoSEQ multiplex PCR. The sample holds 25,000 to 35,000 clones, about 87% seen once. This CDR3 is built from 16 residues. Germline trimming cut 1 base from V and 1 base from J; bases unmatched to any gene: 4. CDR1 is LNHDA, CDR2 SQIVND, per germline (reference sequence). The sample consisted of PBMCs, taken around atezolizumab (anti-PD-L1) treatment. The source is a man aged 45-60 years with urothelial cancer. The rearrangement joins TRBV19 to TRBJ2-4; TRBD1 matches at 7 bases. Written as DNA, the CDR3 is TGTGCCAGTAGTATAGGGGTAGGGGGCGCCAAAAACATTCAGTACTTC. It specifies CASSIGVGGAKNIQYF.